This TCR beta chain is from a study of naive and memory T cell subsets. V was clipped by 5 bases and J by 2 bases, with 16 bases between them. Germline-derived CDR1 and CDR2 are SGHAT and FQNNGV. CDR3 length: 15 residues. The treatment is: skin biopsy from PPD injection site in Mantoux-positive individual. The library had UMIs added by 3' ligation of an oligonucleotide to TCR cDNA. The SP2 primer and nested alpha and beta constant region primers amplified ligated cDNA in four rounds. TCRdb re-called the UMI-ligation and nested PCR reads through MiXCR, storing one row per CDR3 protein. The repertoire consists of 40,000 or so distinct CDR3 sequences, with about 10% occurring once and the leading ten covering about 4%. This clonotype was picked up many times.

The clonotype comes from an adult in good health. The sequenced sample was skin, obtained from a tuberculin skin test site. The J gene is TRBJ2-7, the V gene TRBV11-2; D may correspond to TRBD1 or TRBD2 (5 bases each). The CDR3 spells CASSIERDGAYEQYF. The CDR3 nucleotides read TGTGCCAGCAGCATCGAGAGGGACGGAGCCTACGAGCAGTACTTC.